The sequence of this T cell receptor (beta chain) was determined in a study of cytomegalovirus exposure and HLA in healthy donors. Donors came from a validation cohort of some 130 subjects, distinct from the first 666-subject cohort. The method was immunoSEQ multiplex PCR; TCRdb's version includes in-frame clones alone and lacks a portion of them. The top ten clones hold 4.5% to 6% of a sample with 100,000 to 150,000 clones, 86% of them seen once. The CDR3 is made up of 18 amino acids. V was clipped by 3 bases and J by 7 bases, with 24 bases between them. CDR1 and CDR2 from the germline V gene are SNHLY and FYNNEI. The sample holds one count of this clone. The antigen is not known. Notes on the study in general: Overall, some 160 TCR beta chains were annotated as cytomegalovirus-associated. In vitro checks showed that a few CMV-associated chains really do target CMV antigens.

Sequencing used PBMCs. The chain has TRBV2 and TRBJ1-4; D is unclear. This receptor was identified in a man aged 18 to 29 in good health and CMV-seronegative. Here the CDR3 DNA reads TGTGCCAGCAGTGAGGAACAGAGTTTCAGGCGAATATTTGAAAAACTGTTTTTT. Amino acid sequence: CASSEEQSFRRIFEKLFF.